Below are 2 T cell receptor beta chains sequenced from a single sample in a study of vaccination and CD4 T cells after COVID-19 (dated by TCRdb to between 2021 and 2022). Antigens of these TCRs are unknown. In light of the paper, this sample's treatment or condition label describes: roughly 10-day PBMC culture with coronavirus spike peptide pools or control peptides (ViraFEST assay). The protocol used for the library was PCR. Sequencing was carried out with an Illumina iSeq 100. At the Johns Hopkins FTIC core, DNA from the cultured CD4+ T cells underwent TCR sequencing with the Oncomine TCR Beta short-read assay. Using fastp at Q25 and MiXCR, TCRdb reprocessed the public reads and kept productive beta chains. CDR3 protein sequences are deduplicated, and each keeps its most common genes and DNA. For this sample there are some 13,000 distinct CDR3 sequences; approximately 65% appear just once. The ten largest clones capture roughly 12% of the sample.

The sequenced sample was CD4+ T cells from blood, cultured in vitro. These receptors all stem from a human donor who had recovered from COVID-19.

In its sample, this clonotype was seen a few times. This chain connects TRBV20-1 to TRBJ1-1; 10 positions agree with TRBD1. The CDR3 covers 13 residues. Germline CDR1 reads DFQATT; CDR2 reads SNEGSKA (reference sequence). V lost 2 bases to trimming and J lost 6 bases; unmatched junction nucleotides: 3. The CDR3 here is CSARRTGGPEAFF. The CDR3, as DNA: TGCAGTGCTAGACGGACAGGGGGTCCTGAAGCTTTCTTT.

The table lists this clonotype with a few counts. The chain joins TRBV2 to TRBJ1-1; TRBD1 aligns across 12 bases. V was pared by 9 bases and J by 5 bases, with 10 bases of the junction left unmatched. The CDR3 is made up of 15 amino acids. Per the germline V gene, CDR1 is SNHLY and CDR2 is FYNNEI. CDR3: CASSGQGARWTEAFF. DNA for the CDR3: TGTGCCAGTTCGGGACAGGGGGCCCGGTGGACTGAAGCTTTCTTT.